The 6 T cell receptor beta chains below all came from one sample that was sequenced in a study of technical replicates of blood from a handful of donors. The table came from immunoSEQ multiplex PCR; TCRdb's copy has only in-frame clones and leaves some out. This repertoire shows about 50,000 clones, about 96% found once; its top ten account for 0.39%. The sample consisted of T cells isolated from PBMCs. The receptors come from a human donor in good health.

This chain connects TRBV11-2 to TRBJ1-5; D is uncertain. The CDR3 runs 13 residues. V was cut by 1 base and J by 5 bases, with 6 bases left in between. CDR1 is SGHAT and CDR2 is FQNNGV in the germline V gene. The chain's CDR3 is CASSLGVDQPQHF. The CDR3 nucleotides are TGTGCCAGCAGCTTAGGTGTAGATCAGCCCCAGCATTTT. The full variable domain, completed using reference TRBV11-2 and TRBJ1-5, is EAGVAQSPRYKIIEKRQSVAFWCNPISGHATLYWYQQILGQGPKLLIQFQNNGVVDDSQLPKDRFSAERLKGVDSTLKIQPAKLEDSAVYLCASSLGVDQPQHFGDGTRLSIL.

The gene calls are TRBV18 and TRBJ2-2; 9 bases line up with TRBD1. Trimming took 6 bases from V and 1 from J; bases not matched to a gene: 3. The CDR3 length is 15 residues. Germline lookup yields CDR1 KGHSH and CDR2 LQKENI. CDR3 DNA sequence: TGTGCCAGCTCCCAGGACAGGGGGAACACCGGGGAGCTGTTTTTT. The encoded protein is CASSQDRGNTGELFF. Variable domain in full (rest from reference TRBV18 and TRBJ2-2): NAGVMQNPRHLVRRRGQEARLRCSPMKGHSHVYWYRQLPEEGLKFMVYLQKENIIDESGMPKERFSAEFPKEGPSILRIQQVVRGDSAAYFCASSQDRGNTGELFFGEGSRLTVL.

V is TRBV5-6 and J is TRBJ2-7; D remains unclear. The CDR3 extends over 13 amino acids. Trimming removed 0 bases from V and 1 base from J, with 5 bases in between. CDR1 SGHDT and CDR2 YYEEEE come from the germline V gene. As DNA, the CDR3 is TGTGCCAGCAGCTTGGGGGCATCCTACGAGCAGTACTTC. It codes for CASSLGASYEQYF.

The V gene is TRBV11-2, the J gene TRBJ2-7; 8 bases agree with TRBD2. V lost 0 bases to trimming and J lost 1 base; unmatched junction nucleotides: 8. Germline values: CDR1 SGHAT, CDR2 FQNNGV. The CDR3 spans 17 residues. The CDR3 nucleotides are TGTGCCAGCAGCTTAGATGCCCCGGGACTAGTTTCCTACGAGCAGTACTTC. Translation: CASSLDAPGLVSYEQYF.

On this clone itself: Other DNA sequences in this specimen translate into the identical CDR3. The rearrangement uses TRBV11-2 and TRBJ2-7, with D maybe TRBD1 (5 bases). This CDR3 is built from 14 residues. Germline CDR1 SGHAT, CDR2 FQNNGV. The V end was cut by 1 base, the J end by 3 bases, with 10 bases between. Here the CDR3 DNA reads TGTGCCAGCAGCTTAGGACCTCAGGGCTACGAGCAGTACTTC. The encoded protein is CASSLGPQGYEQYF. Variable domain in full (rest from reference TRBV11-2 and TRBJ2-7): EAGVAQSPRYKIIEKRQSVAFWCNPISGHATLYWYQQILGQGPKLLIQFQNNGVVDDSQLPKDRFSAERLKGVDSTLKIQPAKLEDSAVYLCASSLGPQGYEQYFGPGTRLTVT.

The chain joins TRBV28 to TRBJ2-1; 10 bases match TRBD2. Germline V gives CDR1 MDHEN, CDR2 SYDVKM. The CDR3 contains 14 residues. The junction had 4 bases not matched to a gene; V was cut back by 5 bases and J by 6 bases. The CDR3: CASSPGTSANEQFF. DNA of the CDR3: TGTGCCAGCAGTCCCGGGACTAGCGCCAATGAGCAGTTCTTC.